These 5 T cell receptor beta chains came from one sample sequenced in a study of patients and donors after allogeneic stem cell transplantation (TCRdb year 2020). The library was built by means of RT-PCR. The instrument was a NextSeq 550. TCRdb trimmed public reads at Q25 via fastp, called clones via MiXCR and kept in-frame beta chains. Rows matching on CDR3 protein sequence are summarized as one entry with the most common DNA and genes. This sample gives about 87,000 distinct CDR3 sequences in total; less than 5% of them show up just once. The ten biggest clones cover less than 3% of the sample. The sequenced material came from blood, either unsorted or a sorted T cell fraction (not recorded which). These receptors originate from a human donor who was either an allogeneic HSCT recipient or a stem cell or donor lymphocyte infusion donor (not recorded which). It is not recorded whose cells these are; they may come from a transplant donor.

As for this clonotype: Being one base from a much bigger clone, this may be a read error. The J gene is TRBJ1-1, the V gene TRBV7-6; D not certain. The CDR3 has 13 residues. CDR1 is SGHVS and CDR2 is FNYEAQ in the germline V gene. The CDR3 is CASSQDGNTEASF. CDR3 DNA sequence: TGTGCCAGCAGTCAGGACGGGAACACTGAAGCTTCCTTT.

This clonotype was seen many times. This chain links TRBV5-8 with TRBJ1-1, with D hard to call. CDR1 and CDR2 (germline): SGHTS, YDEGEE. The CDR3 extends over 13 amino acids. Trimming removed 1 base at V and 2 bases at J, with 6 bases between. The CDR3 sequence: CASSLNRNTEAFF. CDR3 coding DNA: TGTGCCAGCAGCTTGAACAGAAACACTGAAGCTTTCTTT.

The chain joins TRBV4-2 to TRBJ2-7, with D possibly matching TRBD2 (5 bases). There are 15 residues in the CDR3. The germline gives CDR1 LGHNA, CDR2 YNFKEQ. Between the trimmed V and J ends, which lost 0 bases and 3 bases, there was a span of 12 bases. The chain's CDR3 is CASSQDMLARYEQYF. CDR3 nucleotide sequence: TGTGCCAGCAGCCAAGATATGCTAGCTCGCTACGAGCAGTACTTC.

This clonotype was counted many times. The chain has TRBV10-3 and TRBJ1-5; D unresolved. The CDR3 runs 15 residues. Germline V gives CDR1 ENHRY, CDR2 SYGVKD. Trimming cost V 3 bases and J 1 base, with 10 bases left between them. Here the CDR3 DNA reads TGTGCCATCAGTGATTCCACCTACAGCAATCAGCCCCAGCATTTT. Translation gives CAISDSTYSNQPQHF.

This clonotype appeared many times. The CDR3 is CASRGHGASYEQYF. The CDR3 DNA reads as TGTGCCAGCAGAGGACACGGAGCCTCCTACGAGCAGTACTTC. The gene calls are TRBV3-1 and TRBJ2-7; the D gene is possibly TRBD1 (5 bases). Germline V gene sequence: CDR1 LGHDT, CDR2 YNNKEL (reference sequence). V dropped 6 bases and J dropped 0 bases, with 12 bases sitting between them. The CDR3 extends over 14 amino acids.